This T cell receptor beta chain was found in a study of blood T cells in healthy people across ages. Overall study context: For every two T cells, template switching captured about one barcoded beta molecule.

Primers used in a second PCR of about 7 to 11 cycles were a sample-barcoded 5' primer and a J-beta primer mix. A single record per CDR3 protein comes from TCRdb applying MiXCR to the 5' RACE reads. Of fewer than 700,000 distinct CDR3 sequences listed, around 48% are singletons. The sample holds many counts of this clonotype. Its antigen is not identified. Each of the donors had 8 to 10 milliliters of peripheral blood drawn into EDTA-treated Vacutainer tubes. Study-wide findings and caveats: Conclusively comparing naive with antigen-experienced cells was impossible with unsorted PBMCs. The recorded TCR beta diversity per million T cells decreased in a roughly linear manner with age.

V lost 6 bases, J lost 7 bases, and 8 bases stayed unmatched. The CDR3 runs to 12 residues. In germline, CDR1 is DFQATT, CDR2 SNEGSKA (reference sequence). The source of this sequence is a man of 80 years or more in good health. This chain joins TRBV20-1 and TRBJ2-5, with TRBD2 matching over 7 bases. Sequenced input: blood. The CDR3 DNA reads TGCAGTGCCCGGGACTATTCCGCGACCCAGTACTTC. It translates to CSARDYSATQYF.